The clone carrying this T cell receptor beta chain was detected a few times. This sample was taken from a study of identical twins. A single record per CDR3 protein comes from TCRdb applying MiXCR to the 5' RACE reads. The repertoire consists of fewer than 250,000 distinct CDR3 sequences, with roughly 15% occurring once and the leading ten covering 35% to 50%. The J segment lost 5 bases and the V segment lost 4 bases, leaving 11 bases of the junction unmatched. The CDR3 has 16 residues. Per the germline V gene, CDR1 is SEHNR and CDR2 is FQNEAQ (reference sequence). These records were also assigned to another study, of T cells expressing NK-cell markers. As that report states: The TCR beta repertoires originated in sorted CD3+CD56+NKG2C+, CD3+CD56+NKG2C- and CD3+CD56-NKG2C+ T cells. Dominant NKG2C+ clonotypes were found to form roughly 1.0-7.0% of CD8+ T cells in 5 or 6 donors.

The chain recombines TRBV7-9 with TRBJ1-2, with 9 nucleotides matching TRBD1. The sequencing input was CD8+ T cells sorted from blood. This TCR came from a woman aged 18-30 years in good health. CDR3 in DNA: TGTGCCAGCAGCTCTCCTCGGGACAGGGAAGAATATGGCTACACCTTC. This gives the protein CASSSPRDREEYGYTF. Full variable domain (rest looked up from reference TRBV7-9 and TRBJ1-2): DTGVSQNPRHKITKRGQNVTFRCDPISEHNRLYWYRQTLGQGPEFLTYFQNEAQLEKSRLLSDRFSAERPKGSFSTLEIQRTEQGDSAMYLCASSSPRDREEYGYTFGSGTRLTVV.